The 18 T cell receptor beta chains given below trace back to one sample, sequenced in a study of blood T cell repertoires in COVID-19. Assay used: immunoSEQ multiplex PCR; TCRdb lists only in-frame clones, some missing. The sample lists about 300,000 clones, approximately 84% occurring once. What was sequenced was PBMCs or T cells enriched from blood (not recorded which). The receptors derive from a woman under 30 who had recovered from COVID-19.

J is TRBJ1-2 and V is TRBV2; the D is unclear. V gave up 0 bases and J gave up 8 bases, with 4 bases separating them. The CDR3 is 11 residues long. Germline CDR1 is SNHLY and CDR2 is FYNNEI. CDR3 sequence: CASSEARGYTF. CDR3 coding DNA: TGTGCCAGCAGTGAAGCGCGCGGCTACACCTTC.

The gene calls are TRBV23-1 and TRBJ2-4; 12 bases fit TRBD1. TRBV23-1 is reported as an ORF; its role is uncertain. With 1 base clipped from V and 5 bases from J, the junction kept 12 bases outside the gene matches. The CDR3 covers 19 residues. The CDR3: CASSQCRHWDRGQENIQYF. In DNA form, the CDR3 reads TGCGCCAGCAGTCAATGCCGGCATTGGGACAGGGGGCAAGAAAACATTCAGTACTTC.

Only one count was recorded for this clone. V and J are TRBV2 and TRBJ1-2, with 8 bases fitting TRBD1. The germline V gene has CDR1 SNHLY and CDR2 FYNNEI. The CDR3 is 14 amino acids. The ends lost 7 bases at V and 3 bases at J; junction bases unmatched: 7. DNA of the CDR3: TGTGCCAGCACTAGGACAGGGAGTGACTATGGCTACACCTTC. This gives the protein CASTRTGSDYGYTF.

The chain carries TRBV15 and TRBJ2-7; 8 positions agree with TRBD2. Germline assignment: CDR1 LNHNV and CDR2 YYDKDF (reference sequence). The CDR3 consists of 13 residues. V dropped 2 bases and J dropped 6; count of bases not matched to a gene: 3. CDR3 nucleotides: TGTGCCACCAGCAGACTAGCGGGTCTCGAGCAGTACTTC. Amino acid sequence: CATSRLAGLEQYF.

As DNA, the CDR3 is TGTGCCAGCAGCCCGAACAGGGGTGGCTATGGCTACACCTTC. It translates to CASSPNRGGYGYTF. The V gene is TRBV27, the J gene TRBJ1-2; 7 bases are a match to TRBD1. The CDR3 is 14 amino acids. V shed 6 bases and J 4 bases; nucleotides not matched to a gene: 8. Looked up from germline, CDR1 is MNHEY and CDR2 is SMNVEV (reference sequence).

The chain has TRBV27 and TRBJ2-1; 10 bases are a match to TRBD2. CDR1 and CDR2 from the germline V gene are MNHEY and SMNVEV (reference sequence). V dropped 2 bases and J dropped 12; count of bases not matched to a gene: 10. The length of the CDR3 is 15 residues. The CDR3 DNA is TGTGCCAGCAGTTTAGGGGGACTAGCGCCAAGAAGGCAGTTCTTC. Translation gives CASSLGGLAPRRQFF.

The V call is TRBV7-9, the J call TRBJ2-1, with TRBD2 matching over 8 bases. Germline loops: CDR1 SEHNR, CDR2 FQNEAQ (reference sequence). This CDR3 has 16 amino acids. Trimming at V came to 1 base and at J to 4 bases, leaving 6 bases not matched to a gene. The CDR3 DNA is TGTGCCAGCAGCTTAGTGGATAGCGGGACGTACAATGAGCAGTTCTTC. Its translation: CASSLVDSGTYNEQFF.

This clone was counted ten times or more. The genes are TRBV30 and TRBJ1-6; 7 bases fit TRBD1. Germline-derived CDR1 and CDR2 are GTSNPN and SVGIG (reference sequence). Unmatched junction bases numbered 4, after V lost 4 bases and J lost 7 bases. This CDR3 comprises 13 residues. The CDR3 DNA follows: TGTGCCTGGACTGGGACAGCAAATTCACCCCTCCACTTT. Protein sequence: CAWTGTANSPLHF.

The V call is TRBV7-9, the J call TRBJ1-1; TRBD1 might be the D (5 bases). CDR3 length: 12 residues. Trimming shortened V by 5 bases and J by 6 bases, and 10 bases separated the two germline ends. CDR1 and CDR2 (germline): SEHNR, FQNEAQ (reference sequence). This CDR3 is CASSPGWAEAFF. The CDR3 DNA reads TGTGCCAGCAGCCCAGGGTGGGCTGAAGCTTTCTTT.

The rearrangement uses TRBV28 and TRBJ2-1; 11 bases are a match to TRBD1. The trim removed 1 base at V and 15 bases at J, leaving 8 bases unmatched. Germline lookup yields CDR1 MDHEN and CDR2 SYDVKM. There are 14 residues in the CDR3. The CDR3 DNA reads TGTGCCAGCAGTTTATTACAGGACAGGGGGCTACTGTTCTTC. It is translated as CASSLLQDRGLLFF.

The J gene is TRBJ2-2, the V gene TRBV4-1, with D hard to call. The V gene lost 4 bases and the J gene lost 5 bases, with 11 bases spanning the gap. Germline CDR1 reads MGHRA; CDR2 reads YSYEKL. This CDR3 is 14 amino acids long. CDR3 in DNA: TGCGCCAGCAGCCCGAACACCGAAACCGGGGAGCTGTTTTTT. The encoded protein is CASSPNTETGELFF.

The J gene is TRBJ1-5, the V gene TRBV14; the match to TRBD1 covers 7 bases. The CDR3 is made up of 19 amino acids. CDR1 is SGHDN, CDR2 FVKESK, per germline. The ends lost 5 bases at V and 0 bases at J; junction bases unmatched: 16. CDR3 region: CASSNGPGQPCNSNQPQHF. The CDR3 coding sequence is TGTGCCAGCAGCAATGGTCCGGGACAGCCATGTAATAGCAATCAGCCCCAGCATTTT.

The chain recombines TRBV28 with TRBJ2-7; 9 bases fit TRBD1. CDR3 length: 16 residues. The germline V gene encodes CDR1 MDHEN and CDR2 SYDVKM. V lost 7 bases to trimming and J lost 4 bases; unmatched junction nucleotides: 14. CDR3 sequence: CASTPGEGQGVYEQYF. In DNA, the CDR3 is TGTGCCAGCACTCCAGGGGAGGGACAGGGTGTTTACGAGCAGTACTTC.

V usage is TRBV28 and J usage is TRBJ2-4; 9 positions agree with TRBD1. V trimming: 5 bases; J trimming: 1 base; junction bases outside the gene matches: 6. Germline V lookup: CDR1 MDHEN, CDR2 SYDVKM. The CDR3 contains 16 residues. The CDR3 DNA follows: TGTGCCAGCAGTATTCGACAGGGGGAGGCCAAAAACATTCAGTACTTC. This codes for CASSIRQGEAKNIQYF.

This clone has a handful of counts. The V and J genes are TRBV5-1 and TRBJ1-6, with 11 bases lining up with TRBD1. The CDR3 loop spans 17 amino acids. Germline trimming cut 4 bases from V and 8 bases from J; bases unmatched to any gene: 11. Germline CDR1 reads SGHRS; CDR2 reads YFSETQ. The chain's CDR3 is CASSESPGQGADSPLHF. CDR3 DNA: TGCGCCAGCAGCGAGTCCCCAGGACAGGGGGCTGATTCACCCCTCCACTTT.

This chain connects TRBV28 to TRBJ1-4, with D unclear. The V end lost 6 bases, the J end lost 0 bases, and 8 bases lay between the germline ends. The CDR3 covers 14 residues. CDR1 is MDHEN, CDR2 SYDVKM, per germline. Here the CDR3 reads CASRNRATNEKLFF. In DNA, the CDR3 is TGTGCCAGCAGAAACCGGGCAACTAATGAAAAACTGTTTTTT.

This sequence joins TRBV25-1 and TRBJ1-4, with D tentatively TRBD1 (6 bases). The CDR3 loop spans 15 amino acids. V shed 5 bases and J shed 4 bases, with 14 bases lying between them. CDR1 and CDR2 from the germline V gene are MGHDK and SYGVNS. CDR3 DNA sequence: TGTGCCAGCAGTTGGGGGACACCGCTTAATGAAAAACTGTTTTTT. Amino acid sequence: CASSWGTPLNEKLFF.

The chain combines TRBV30 with TRBJ1-1; tentative D call: TRBD1 (6 bases). Germline lookup yields CDR1 GTSNPN and CDR2 SVGIG (reference sequence). Trimming stripped 7 bases from V and 3 bases from J, with 15 bases between. The CDR3 has 13 amino acids. The CDR3 DNA reads as TGTGCCTTCGACCGACAGGAGGACACTGAAGCTTTCTTT. Translating gives CAFDRQEDTEAFF.